These 23 T cell receptor beta chains were sequenced from one sample in a study of T cell changes during pregnancy in multiple sclerosis. Measured with immunoSEQ multiplex PCR; TCRdb has only the in-frame clones, and not every one. Of some 57,000 clones listed, about 89% were seen once; the top ten hold around 0.8%. The sequencing used CD4+ T cells from peripheral blood mononuclear cells, collected in the first trimester of pregnancy. The receptors shown here come from a female donor with multiple sclerosis, enrolled in a pregnancy study.

CDR3 protein: CASSTLKGSGLMKLFF. Here the CDR3 DNA reads TGTGCCAGTAGTACCCTGAAGGGTAGCGGGCTAATGAAACTGTTTTTT. V and J are TRBV19 and TRBJ1-4; D not certain. CDR3 length equals 16 residues. The V and J ends lost 4 bases and 11 bases respectively, with 23 bases between them. CDR1 is LNHDA and CDR2 is SQIVND in the germline V gene (reference sequence).

The chain employs TRBV7-2 and TRBJ2-5; 7 bases fit TRBD1. With 5 bases clipped from V and 2 bases from J, the junction kept 2 bases outside the gene matches. This CDR3 is built from 13 residues. Germline V gives CDR1 SGHTA, CDR2 FQGNSA. DNA for the CDR3: TGTGCCAGCAGCGGGACAGATCAAGAGACCCAGTACTTC. It codes for CASSGTDQETQYF.

A single count supports this clone. This chain joins TRBV7-2 and TRBJ1-1; 8 bases are shared with TRBD1. Germline V CDR1 and CDR2: SGHTA, FQGNSA. This CDR3 contains 14 residues. With 2 bases clipped from V and 5 bases from J, the junction kept 4 bases outside the gene matches. The DNA for the CDR3 is TGTGCCAGCAGCTTACAGGGGGCCGTAACTGAAGCTTTCTTT. Residues: CASSLQGAVTEAFF.

The chain recombines TRBV25-1 with TRBJ1-1; TRBD1 might be the D (5 bases). There are 11 residues in the CDR3. The germline gives CDR1 MGHDK, CDR2 SYGVNS. Trimming removed 7 bases at V and 6 bases at J, with 9 bases between. This CDR3 is CASIGEPEAFF. In DNA, the CDR3 is TGTGCCAGCATAGGGGAACCTGAAGCTTTCTTT.

The chain has TRBV6-5 and TRBJ1-2, with D tentatively TRBD1 (6 bases). The CDR3 is 14 amino acids. From germline, CDR1 is MNHEY and CDR2 SVGAGI. V was trimmed by 6 bases and J by 6 bases, leaving 17 bases between them. The CDR3 is CASSTGTPGNGYTF. The CDR3 nucleotides read TGTGCCAGCAGCACCGGGACACCTGGAAATGGCTACACCTTC.

This clone was seen once. The chain uses TRBV19 and TRBJ1-2; D perhaps matches TRBD1 (6 bases). Germline loops: CDR1 LNHDA, CDR2 SQIVND (reference sequence). Trimming took 6 bases from V and 2 from J, leaving 16 bases between them. The CDR3 is 15 residues long. The chain's CDR3 is CASRTQGRGNYGYTF. The CDR3 DNA is TGTGCCAGTAGGACACAGGGTCGAGGCAACTATGGCTACACCTTC.

The chain employs TRBV30 and TRBJ2-3, with 15 bases that match TRBD2. The CDR3 consists of 20 residues. The junction had 19 bases not matched to a gene; V was cut back by 3 bases and J by 6 bases. The germline gives CDR1 GTSNPN, CDR2 SVGIG (reference sequence). CDR3 DNA: TGTGCCTGGAGCGCCTACGCGGGACTAGCGGGGGGAGGTAAATCGGATACGCAGTATTTT. It is translated as CAWSAYAGLAGGGKSDTQYF.

The sample holds one count of this clone. The genes are TRBV10-3 and TRBJ2-5; tentatively, D is TRBD2 (5 bases). Trimming took 1 base from V and 4 from J, leaving 13 bases between them. CDR1 ENHRY and CDR2 SYGVKD come from the germline V gene. This CDR3 has 15 residues. The CDR3 loop is CAISELGAEGETQYF. CDR3 nucleotide sequence: TGTGCCATCAGTGAGTTGGGAGCAGAGGGAGAGACCCAGTACTTC.

The chain has TRBV4-2 and TRBJ2-1; D not resolved. The CDR3 is made up of 17 amino acids. The germline V and J ends were trimmed by 5 bases and 0 bases, with 17 bases remaining between them. The germline V gene encodes CDR1 LGHNA and CDR2 YNFKEQ. The CDR3 spells CASSYREARSSYNEQFF. In DNA form, the CDR3 reads TGTGCCAGCAGCTATCGAGAGGCCCGCAGCTCCTACAATGAGCAGTTCTTC.

The chain joins TRBV6-9 to TRBJ2-3; possibly TRBD2 for D (5 bases). Germline lookup yields CDR1 MNHGY and CDR2 SVAAGI. This CDR3 spans 15 amino acids. Trimming cost V 1 base and J 2 bases, with 10 bases left between them. The CDR3 spells CASSYYSGVTDTQYF. The CDR3 DNA reads as TGTGCCAGCAGTTATTACTCCGGGGTCACAGATACGCAGTATTTT.

V usage is TRBV19 and J usage is TRBJ1-5; D ambiguous. This CDR3 is 13 amino acids long. CDR1 and CDR2 from the germline V gene are LNHDA and SQIVND (reference sequence). Trimming stripped 2 bases from V and 6 bases from J, with 8 bases between. The CDR3 reads CASSITLAQPQHF. The CDR3 nucleotides are TGTGCCAGTAGTATAACCTTGGCTCAGCCCCAGCATTTT.

The chain has TRBV29-1 and TRBJ1-5; possibly TRBD1 for D (5 bases). The length of the CDR3 is 13 residues. Germline CDR1 reads SQVTM; CDR2 reads ANQGSEA. V was clipped by 5 bases and J by 3 bases, with 11 bases between them. The CDR3 region is CSVQTALNQPQHF. In DNA form, the CDR3 reads TGCAGCGTTCAGACAGCGCTCAATCAGCCCCAGCATTTT.

V usage is TRBV5-1 and J usage is TRBJ2-7, with 7 bases identical to TRBD1. The CDR3 covers 16 residues. Per the germline V gene, CDR1 is SGHRS and CDR2 is YFSETQ. J lost 4 bases, V lost 4 bases, and 14 bases had no gene match. CDR3 nucleotide sequence: TGCGCCAGCAGCCAGACCCGGGACAGTGGGGTTTACGAGCAGTACTTC. Protein sequence: CASSQTRDSGVYEQYF.

This clone was observed a single time. The chain couples TRBV7-8 to TRBJ2-7; 9 bases fit TRBD1. V dropped 5 bases and J dropped 6; count of bases not matched to a gene: 2. Germline V gives CDR1 SGHVS, CDR2 FQNEAQ. CDR3 length: 12 residues. The chain's CDR3 is CASSRQGGEQYF. CDR3 nucleotides: TGTGCCAGCAGCCGACAGGGGGGCGAGCAGTACTTC.

The J gene is TRBJ1-2, the V gene TRBV5-4; perhaps TRBD1 as D (6 bases). CDR1 and CDR2 from the germline V gene are SGHNT and YYREEE (reference sequence). The CDR3 spans 16 residues. The V gene lost 0 bases and the J gene lost 8 bases, with 20 bases spanning the gap. The CDR3 loop reads CASSLEVVRLQGGYTF. CDR3 nucleotides: TGTGCCAGCAGCTTGGAAGTGGTTAGGCTCCAGGGGGGCTACACCTTC.

The J gene is TRBJ1-3, the V gene TRBV2; 8 bases match TRBD1. This CDR3 contains 14 residues. Germline CDR1 is SNHLY and CDR2 is FYNNEI. The V and J ends lost 6 bases and 4 bases, in that order; junction bases with no gene match: 5. CDR3: CASRPRTGGNTIYF. DNA of the CDR3: TGTGCCAGCAGGCCCCGGACAGGGGGAAACACCATATATTTT.

This clone counts as medium-sized. The gene calls are TRBV7-3 and TRBJ1-2, with D maybe TRBD1 (5 bases). The length of the CDR3 is 13 residues. Germline assignment: CDR1 SGHTA and CDR2 FQGTGA. Between the trimmed V and J ends, which lost 2 bases and 8 bases, there was a span of 12 bases. The CDR3 is CASSLSQGNGYTF. The CDR3 region has the DNA TGTGCCAGCAGCTTATCCCAGGGTAACGGCTACACCTTC.

The chain has TRBV19 and TRBJ2-3; 7 bases line up with TRBD2. Trimming removed 3 bases from V and 2 bases from J; junction bases left unmatched: 8. The CDR3 has 16 residues. Germline assignment: CDR1 LNHDA and CDR2 SQIVND (reference sequence). The CDR3 coding sequence is TGTGCCAGTAGTATCATGGGGGGGGGACCCACAGATACGCAGTATTTT. It is translated as CASSIMGGGPTDTQYF.

The V gene is TRBV6-6, the J gene TRBJ1-1; 7 positions match TRBD1. Trimming cost V 4 bases and J 7 bases; bases outside gene matches: 3. The CDR3 loop spans 12 amino acids. Per germline, CDR1 MNHNY and CDR2 SVGAGI (reference sequence). For the CDR3, the DNA is TGTGCCAGCAGTTGGGGACAGAGTGAAGCTTTCTTT. This gives the protein CASSWGQSEAFF.

The genes are TRBV7-2 and TRBJ2-5; TRBD2 matches at 12 bases. The V and J ends lost 5 bases and 5 bases, in that order; junction bases with no gene match: 9. This CDR3 is built from 16 residues. Germline CDR1 SGHTA, CDR2 FQGNSA. CDR3 residues: CASSPTSGGIWETQYF. In DNA form, the CDR3 reads TGTGCCAGCAGCCCCACTAGCGGGGGGATTTGGGAGACCCAGTACTTC.

The CDR3 bases are TGTGCCAGCAGCTTAACCGGGACTAGCGGGGGAAATACGCAGTATTTT. This codes for CASSLTGTSGGNTQYF. The chain joins TRBV7-3 to TRBJ2-3; the match to TRBD2 covers 14 bases. CDR3 size: 16 residues. Looked up from germline, CDR1 is SGHTA and CDR2 is FQGTGA. The junction had 3 bases not matched to a gene; V was cut back by 0 bases and J by 7 bases.

This clone was seen once. The chain combines TRBV10-3 with TRBJ1-4; weak D call: TRBD1 (6 bases). Germline V gene lookup returns CDR1 ENHRY and CDR2 SYGVKD. Trimming took 0 bases from V and 3 from J, leaving 11 bases between them. The CDR3 is 16 residues long. The CDR3 bases are TGTGCCATCAGTGAGTCGTCAGGGGCCGCTAATGAAAAACTGTTTTTT. It specifies CAISESSGAANEKLFF.

The chain carries TRBV5-1 and TRBJ2-7; tentatively, D is TRBD1 (6 bases). V was shortened by 2 bases and J by 6 bases, with 12 bases between the two germline ends. The CDR3 length is 13 residues. Germline V gives CDR1 SGHRS, CDR2 YFSETQ. The CDR3 sequence: CASSFTTGLEQYF. CDR3 nucleotide sequence: TGCGCCAGCAGCTTTACGACAGGTCTCGAGCAGTACTTC.